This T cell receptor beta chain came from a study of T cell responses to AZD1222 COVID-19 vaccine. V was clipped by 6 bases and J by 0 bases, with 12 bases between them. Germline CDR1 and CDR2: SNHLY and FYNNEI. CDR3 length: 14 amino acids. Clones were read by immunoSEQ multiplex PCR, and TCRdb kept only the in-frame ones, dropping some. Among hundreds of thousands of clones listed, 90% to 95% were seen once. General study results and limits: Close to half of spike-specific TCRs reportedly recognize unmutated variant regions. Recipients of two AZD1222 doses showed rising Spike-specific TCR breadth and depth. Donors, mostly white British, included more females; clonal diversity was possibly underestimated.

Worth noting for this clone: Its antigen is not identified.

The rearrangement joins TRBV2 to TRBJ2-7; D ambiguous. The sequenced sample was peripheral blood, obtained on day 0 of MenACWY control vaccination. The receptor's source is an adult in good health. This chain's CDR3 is CASRARASSYEQYF. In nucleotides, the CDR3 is TGTGCCAGCAGGGCCCGGGCGAGCTCCTACGAGCAGTACTTC. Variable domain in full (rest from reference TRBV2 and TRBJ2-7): EPEVTQTPSHQVTQMGQEVILRCVPISNHLYFYWYRQILGQKVEFLVSFYNNEISEKSEIFDDQFSVERPDGSNFTLKIRSTKLEDSAMYFCASRARASSYEQYFGPGTRLTVT.